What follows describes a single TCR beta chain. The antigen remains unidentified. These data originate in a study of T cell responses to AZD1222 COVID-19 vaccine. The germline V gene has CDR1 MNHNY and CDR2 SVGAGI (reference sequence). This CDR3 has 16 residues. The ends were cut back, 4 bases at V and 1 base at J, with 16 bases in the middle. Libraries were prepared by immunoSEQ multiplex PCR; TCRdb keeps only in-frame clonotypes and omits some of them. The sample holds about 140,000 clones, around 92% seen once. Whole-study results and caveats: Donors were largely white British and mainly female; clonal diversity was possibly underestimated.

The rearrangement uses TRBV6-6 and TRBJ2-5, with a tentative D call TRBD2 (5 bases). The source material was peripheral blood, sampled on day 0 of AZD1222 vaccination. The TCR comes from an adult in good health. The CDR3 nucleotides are TGTGCCAGCAGTTCCTCTTTTGAGGGCCTCCAAGAGACCCAGTACTTC. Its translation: CASSSSFEGLQETQYF.